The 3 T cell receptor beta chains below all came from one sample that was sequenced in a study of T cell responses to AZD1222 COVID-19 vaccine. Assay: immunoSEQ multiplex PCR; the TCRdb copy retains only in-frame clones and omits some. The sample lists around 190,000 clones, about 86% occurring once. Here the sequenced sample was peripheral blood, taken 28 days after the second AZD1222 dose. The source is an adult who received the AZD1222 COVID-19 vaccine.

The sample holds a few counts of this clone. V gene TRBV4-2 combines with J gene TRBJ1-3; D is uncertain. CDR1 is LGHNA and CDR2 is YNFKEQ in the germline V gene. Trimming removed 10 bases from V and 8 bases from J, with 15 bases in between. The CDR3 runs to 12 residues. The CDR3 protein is CATHIPGDTIYF. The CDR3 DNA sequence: TGTGCCACCCATATTCCCGGGGACACCATATATTTT.

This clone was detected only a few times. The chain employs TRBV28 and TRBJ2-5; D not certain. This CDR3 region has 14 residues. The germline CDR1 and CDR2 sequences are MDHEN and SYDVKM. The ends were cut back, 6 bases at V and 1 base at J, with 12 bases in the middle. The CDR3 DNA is TGTGCCAGCAGCCCACTTCTAACCCAAGAGACCCAGTACTTC. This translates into CASSPLLTQETQYF.

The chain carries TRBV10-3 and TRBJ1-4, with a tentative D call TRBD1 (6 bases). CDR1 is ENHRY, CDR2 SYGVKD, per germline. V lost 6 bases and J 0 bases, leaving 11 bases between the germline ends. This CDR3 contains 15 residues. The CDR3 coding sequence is TGTGCCATCAGGGGGACACAAACAACTAATGAAAAACTGTTTTTT. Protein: CAIRGTQTTNEKLFF.